The rows below give T cell receptor beta chains drawn from one sample of a study of cytomegalovirus exposure and HLA in healthy donors. Clones were read by immunoSEQ multiplex PCR, and TCRdb kept only the in-frame ones, dropping some. The sample includes approximately 100,000 clones, over 9.5% seen only once; the top ten take roughly 5%. Sequences were obtained from PBMCs. The receptors shown here come from a man in his forties in good health and CMV-seropositive. Both conserved end residues are part of each CDR3. The D gene is left open where the match is weak. Where a row states a size, it is once, few, many or the class of an expanded clone; other rows omit it.

D	V	J	size	CDR3	DNA
-	TRBV4-3	TRBJ1-1	-	CASSQQRAAGDTEAFF	TGCGCCAGCAGTCAACAAAGGGCTGCAGGGGACACTGAAGCTTTCTTT
TRBD1	TRBV9	TRBJ2-1	-	CASSPSGTGDNEQFF	TGTGCCAGCAGCCCTAGTGGGACAGGGGACAATGAGCAGTTCTTC
-	TRBV13	TRBJ1-4	-	CASAWGGEKLFF	TGTGCCAGCGCATGGGGGGGTGAAAAACTGTTTTTT
-	TRBV6-1	TRBJ1-2	few	CASSGHRWDGYTF	TGTGCCAGCAGTGGGCACAGATGGGATGGCTACACCTTC
-	TRBV19	TRBJ1-5	few	CASKEYGQSANQPQHF	TGTGCCAGTAAGGAGTACGGACAGTCGGCAAATCAGCCCCAGCATTTT
-	TRBV10-3	TRBJ2-3	few	CAISQPHLDTQYF	TGTGCCATCAGTCAACCACACCTAGATACGCAGTATTTT
-	TRBV6-5	TRBJ2-5	few	CASSSTGVETQYF	TGTGCCAGCAGTTCGACAGGCGTGGAGACCCAGTACTTC
-	TRBV15	TRBJ2-5	-	CATSRGLAPPYF	TGTGCCACCAGCAGAGGGTTAGCACCACCGTACTTC
TRBD1	TRBV28	TRBJ1-4	-	CASTPPSGTDGEKLFF	TGTGCCAGCACCCCACCCTCCGGGACAGACGGTGAAAAACTGTTTTTT
-	TRBV11-2	TRBJ2-7	few	CASSLAGTYEQYF	TGTGCCAGCAGCTTAGCAGGCACCTACGAGCAGTACTTC
-	TRBV6-5	TRBJ2-5	-	CASSSDYYETQYF	TGTGCCAGCAGCTCAGACTACTACGAGACCCAGTACTTC
-	TRBV18	TRBJ1-5	-	CASSPRGDQPQHF	TGTGCCAGCTCACCACGGGGGGATCAGCCCCAGCATTTT
TRBD1	TRBV27	TRBJ2-5	-	CASRDRGRVMETQYF	TGTGCCAGCCGGGACAGGGGAAGGGTTATGGAGACCCAGTACTTC
TRBD2	TRBV10-3	TRBJ2-3	-	CAISGIAGSGFDTQYF	TGTGCCATCAGTGGTATAGCGGGATCGGGTTTCGATACGCAGTATTTT
-	TRBV13	TRBJ2-7	few	CASRAGPAGDPYEQYF	TGTGCCAGCAGGGCAGGGCCAGCGGGTGATCCCTACGAGCAGTACTTC
TRBD1	TRBV10-3	TRBJ1-2	-	CAISGTGDYGYTF	TGTGCCATCAGCGGGACAGGGGACTATGGCTACACCTTC
-	TRBV28	TRBJ1-1	few	CASSTPGVSEAFF	TGTGCCAGCAGCACCCCGGGGGTTAGTGAAGCTTTCTTT
TRBD2	TRBV13	TRBJ2-2	-	CASSLEGTAGEYTGELFF	TGTGCCAGCAGCTTAGAGGGCACAGCGGGAGAGTACACCGGGGAGCTGTTTTTT
-	TRBV2	TRBJ1-2	-	CASSMTVTEINYGYTF	TGTGCCAGCAGTATGACAGTAACAGAAATAAACTATGGCTACACCTTC
-	TRBV27	TRBJ1-3	-	CASSFGSPLGNTIYF	TGTGCCAGCAGTTTCGGGTCTCCGTTAGGAAACACCATATATTTT
TRBD1	TRBV28	TRBJ1-3	-	CASSKGQEKRSGNTIYF	TGTGCCAGCAGCAAAGGACAGGAAAAACGCTCTGGAAACACCATATATTTT
-	TRBV29-1	TRBJ2-5	-	CSVDGGAQETQYF	TGCAGCGTTGATGGGGGGGCTCAAGAGACCCAGTACTTC
-	TRBV7-3	TRBJ2-1	-	CASSLRGGAAVIPNNEQFF	TGTGCCAGCAGCTTGAGGGGGGGTGCCGCGGTGATCCCGAACAATGAGCAGTTCTTC
TRBD1	TRBV2	TRBJ2-7	-	CASSDGWTGTYEQYF	TGTGCCAGCAGTGACGGGTGGACAGGGACCTACGAGCAGTACTTC
TRBD2	TRBV27	TRBJ2-1	-	CASRRGGATGKQFF	TGTGCCAGCAGGCGGGGGGGTGCTACGGGAAAGCAGTTCTTC
TRBD2	TRBV9	TRBJ2-3	once	CASSPSGTSVSTDTQYF	TGTGCCAGCAGCCCATCCGGGACTAGCGTCAGCACAGATACGCAGTATTTT
-	TRBV5-1	TRBJ2-2	-	CASSLGAQAGELFF	TGCGCCAGCAGCTTGGGGGCACAGGCCGGGGAGCTGTTTTTT
TRBD1	TRBV25-1	TRBJ2-3	-	CATEGQFSTDTQYF	TGTGCCACAGAGGGACAGTTTAGCACAGATACGCAGTATTTT
TRBD1	TRBV13	TRBJ2-1	few	CASTRTGENNEQFF	TGTGCCAGCACCCGGACAGGAGAAAATAATGAGCAGTTCTTC
TRBD2	TRBV29-1	TRBJ2-5	-	CSVGLAGQETQYF	TGCAGCGTTGGGCTAGCGGGGCAAGAGACCCAGTACTTC
-	TRBV9	TRBJ2-2	-	CASSVLFSGTGELFF	TGTGCCAGCAGCGTTCTATTTAGTGGCACCGGGGAGCTGTTTTTT
-	TRBV7-2	TRBJ2-3	few	CASSFPEAAGTDTQYF	TGTGCCAGCAGCTTCCCCGAAGCGGCAGGCACAGATACGCAGTATTTT
-	TRBV29-1	TRBJ2-3	-	CSVGRGDTDTQYF	TGCAGCGTCGGCAGGGGGGACACAGATACGCAGTATTTT
-	TRBV4-2	TRBJ2-5	few	CASSQVSRQETQYF	TGTGCCAGCAGCCAAGTTTCTAGACAAGAGACCCAGTACTTC
-	TRBV18	TRBJ1-2	few	CASSPLEDGYTF	TGTGCCAGCTCACCATTGGAGGATGGCTACACCTTC
TRBD2	TRBV19	TRBJ2-1	few	CASRPPGLAGYEQFF	TGTGCCAGTAGACCCCCTGGCCTAGCGGGATATGAGCAGTTCTTC
TRBD2	TRBV5-1	TRBJ2-1	-	CASSWGTSGTNEQFF	TGCGCCAGCAGCTGGGGGACTAGCGGGACTAATGAGCAGTTCTTC
-	TRBV7-9	TRBJ1-3	-	CASSSSGTSSGNTIYF	TGTGCCAGCAGCTCCTCAGGGACAAGCTCTGGAAACACCATATATTTT
TRBD2	TRBV7-2	TRBJ2-3	-	CASTVPRLAGNTDTQYF	TGTGCCAGCACCGTACCCCGGCTAGCGGGAAACACAGATACGCAGTATTTT
TRBD2	TRBV4-1	TRBJ2-7	few	CASSKAGLAGKYEQYF	TGCGCCAGCAGCAAAGCCGGACTAGCGGGGAAGTACGAGCAGTACTTC
-	TRBV28	TRBJ1-3	-	CASSLFPNREAGNTIYF	TGTGCCAGCAGTTTATTCCCCAACAGGGAAGCTGGAAACACCATATATTTT
-	TRBV28	TRBJ1-2	-	CASWGGQGGGYTF	TGTGCCAGCTGGGGGGGGCAGGGAGGGGGCTACACCTTC
-	TRBV7-9	TRBJ2-5	-	CAGSSIGRGVQETQYF	TGTGCCGGCAGCTCAATCGGTCGCGGGGTTCAAGAGACCCAGTACTTC
TRBD1	TRBV27	TRBJ2-7	few	CASRGGQGNEQYF	TGTGCCAGCAGAGGGGGACAGGGTAACGAGCAGTACTTC
-	TRBV6-1	TRBJ1-4	-	CASSDPGLSEKLFF	TGTGCCAGCAGTGACCCGGGACTCAGTGAAAAACTGTTTTTT
-	TRBV19	TRBJ2-3	few	CASSPRDSINTQYF	TGTGCCAGTAGTCCCCGGGACTCCATAAATACGCAGTATTTT
TRBD2	TRBV18	TRBJ2-1	-	CASSETSGRKYEQFF	TGTGCCAGCTCAGAGACTAGCGGGAGGAAATATGAGCAGTTCTTC
TRBD2	TRBV7-8	TRBJ2-5	few	CASSFTSAQYF	TGTGCCAGCAGCTTCACTAGCGCCCAGTACTTC
-	TRBV19	TRBJ2-7	-	CASRHRTGEQYF	TGTGCCAGTCGCCACAGGACGGGCGAGCAGTACTTC
TRBD1	TRBV6-5	TRBJ1-2	-	CASSYPGQGGYGYTF	TGTGCCAGCAGTTACCCGGGACAGGGCGGCTATGGCTACACCTTC
TRBD1	TRBV29-1	TRBJ1-4	-	CSVDPTGAEEKLFF	TGCAGCGTTGACCCTACAGGGGCCGAGGAAAAACTGTTTTTT
-	TRBV10-3	TRBJ1-1	few	CAISRGEGAEAFF	TGTGCCATCAGCCGAGGGGAGGGGGCTGAAGCTTTCTTT
TRBD2	TRBV29-1	TRBJ2-1	-	CSLGGPSGRSYNEQFF	TGCAGCCTGGGCGGGCCTAGCGGCCGCTCCTACAATGAGCAGTTCTTC